Following are 32 T cell receptor beta chains from one sample sequenced in a study of post-analysis software for immune sequencing data. Study-wide findings and caveats: There were five or six TRBV segments more frequent in patients than controls, and TRBV5-6, TRBV5-1 and TRBV20-1 were among them.

Carried by the TCR beta cDNA libraries were unique molecular identifiers. TCRdb analysed the PCR reads with MiXCR anew, one entry per CDR3 protein. The data hold fewer than 850,000 distinct CDR3 sequences, with about 32% observed a single time. These receptors have no known antigen. The sequenced material came from blood. The receptors were sampled from a girl aged 5-17 years with multiple sclerosis.

This clonotype came up many times. V gene TRBV29-1 combines with J gene TRBJ2-7; 8 bases are a match to TRBD2. This CDR3 has 13 amino acids. Looked up from germline, CDR1 is SQVTM and CDR2 is ANQGSEA. Losses at the gene ends were 7 bases for V and 7 bases for J; bases not matched to a gene: 12. Here the CDR3 DNA reads TGCAGCGCTCAACACGGGGGGGGCCGGGAGCAGTACTTC. Its protein product is CSAQHGGGREQYF.

The chain carries TRBV29-1 and TRBJ2-1, with D perhaps TRBD1 (5 bases). The CDR3 consists of 15 residues. V was pared by 7 bases and J by 1 base, with 17 bases between. The V gene's germline CDR1 is SQVTM and CDR2 ANQGSEA. CDR3 bases: TGCAGCGGTGCCCAGGGCAGCCCATCCTACAATGAGCAGTTCTTC. Its protein product is CSGAQGSPSYNEQFF.

This clonotype has just a few counts. The rearrangement links TRBV18 to TRBJ2-1; D unclear. From germline, CDR1 is KGHSH and CDR2 LQKENI. Trimming pared 2 bases from V and 10 bases from J, leaving 9 bases between. The CDR3 has 12 amino acids. The CDR3 DNA reads as TGTGCCAGCTCACCAGACTTCGAAGAGCAGTTCTTC. As protein: CASSPDFEEQFF. Full variable domain (missing parts from reference TRBV18 and TRBJ2-1): NAGVMQNPRHLVRRRGQEARLRCSPMKGHSHVYWYRQLPEEGLKFMVYLQKENIIDESGMPKERFSAEFPKEGPSILRIQQVVRGDSAAYFCASSPDFEEQFFGPGTRLTVL.

There are a few counts of this clonotype. The chain joins TRBV20-1 to TRBJ2-1, with TRBD2 matching over 7 bases. From germline, CDR1 is DFQATT and CDR2 SNEGSKA (reference sequence). This CDR3 has 16 residues. The trim removed 3 bases at V and 5 bases at J, leaving 13 bases unmatched. This CDR3 reads CSARPLLAGVNNEQFF. The CDR3 DNA reads as TGCAGTGCTAGGCCCTTGCTTGCGGGAGTTAACAATGAGCAGTTCTTC.

This clonotype was seen repeatedly, ten times or more. The chain has TRBV9 and TRBJ2-1; 9 nucleotides match TRBD2. Trimming took 4 bases from V and 6 from J; bases not matched to a gene: 5. Per the germline V gene, CDR1 is SGDLS and CDR2 is YYNGEE. This CDR3 contains 14 residues. Here the CDR3 reads CASSPRTSVNEQFF. The CDR3 nucleotides read TGTGCCAGCAGCCCCCGGACTAGCGTCAATGAGCAGTTCTTC.

On this clonotype: This may be a read error, as it is one base from a much larger clone. This rearrangement joins TRBV6-1 to TRBJ2-4, with unresolved D. The last part of the DNA fits TRBJ2-7 better; the J call may be wrong. Germline CDR1 and CDR2: MNHNS and SASEGT. The CDR3 extends over 12 amino acids. Written as DNA, the CDR3 is TGTGCCAGCAGTGTCCTGGGGAACGAGCAGTACTTC. Encoded protein: CASSVLGNEQYF.

The J gene is TRBJ1-5, the V gene TRBV29-1; D perhaps matches TRBD1 (5 bases). V was pared by 7 bases and J by 2 bases, with 15 bases between. The CDR3 extends over 14 amino acids. Germline V gives CDR1 SQVTM, CDR2 ANQGSEA. The CDR3 here is CSARVGVGNQPQHF. Here the CDR3 DNA reads TGCAGCGCGAGGGTGGGGGTCGGCAATCAGCCCCAGCATTTT.

The rearrangement uses TRBV24-1 and TRBJ2-2, with D unclear. Trimming removed 3 bases from V and 5 bases from J, with 15 bases in between. The germline gives CDR1 KGHDR, CDR2 SFDVKD. The CDR3 contains 16 residues. The DNA for the CDR3 is TGTGCCACCAGTGATCACGCATCAACCTTTACCGGGGAGCTGTTTTTT. As protein: CATSDHASTFTGELFF.

V usage is TRBV3-1 and J usage is TRBJ2-7, with 7 bases fitting TRBD2. The V segment lost 1 base and the J segment 7 bases; nucleotides outside the gene matches: 13. The CDR3 has 16 residues. The germline V gene has CDR1 LGHDT and CDR2 YNNKEL (reference sequence). Here the CDR3 reads CASSQGGLAVPYEQYF. The CDR3 DNA reads TGTGCCAGCAGCCAAGGTGGTCTAGCGGTTCCATATGAGCAGTACTTC.

The chain recombines TRBV5-1 with TRBJ2-1, with 11 positions matching TRBD2. The CDR3 runs to 16 residues. V was clipped by 1 base and J by 4 bases; unmatched bases: 4. CDR1 and CDR2 from the germline V gene are SGHRS and YFSETQ. The CDR3 DNA sequence: TGCGCCAGCAGCTTGAGGACTAGCGGGTATTACAATGAGCAGTTCTTC. It codes for CASSLRTSGYYNEQFF.

Many counts were recorded for this clonotype. The chain joins TRBV7-2 to TRBJ2-5, with 12 bases matching TRBD1. The CDR3 runs 17 residues. V dropped 0 bases and J dropped 5; count of bases not matched to a gene: 7. The germline gives CDR1 SGHTA, CDR2 FQGNSA. The CDR3 loop is CASSLAFGTGGRETQYF. The CDR3 DNA is TGTGCCAGCAGCTTAGCGTTCGGGACAGGGGGCCGGGAGACCCAGTACTTC.

This clonotype has just a few counts. The genes are TRBV5-1 and TRBJ2-1; D gene ambiguous. The germline V and J ends were trimmed by 0 bases and 8 bases, with 12 bases remaining between them. Germline CDR1 SGHRS, CDR2 YFSETQ. This CDR3 is built from 14 residues. The CDR3 here is CASSLGAGRDEQFF. CDR3 DNA: TGCGCCAGCAGCTTGGGGGCAGGACGTGATGAGCAGTTCTTC. The variable domain in full, with the rest retrieved from reference TRBV5-1 and TRBJ2-1, is KAGVTQTPRYLIKTRGQQVTLSCSPISGHRSVSWYQQTPGQGLQFLFEYFSETQRNKGNFPGRFSGRQFSNSRSEMNVSTLELGDSALYLCASSLGAGRDEQFFGPGTRLTVL.

Remarks on this clonotype: The germline gene is not matched at one end of the junction; a read error may be the cause. The chain has TRBV7-2 and TRBJ2-1; possibly TRBD1 for D (6 bases). There are 14 residues in the CDR3. Per germline, CDR1 SGHTA and CDR2 FQGNSA. CDR3 coding DNA: TGTGCCAGCAGCTTACTACAGGGTTACAGTGAGCAGTTCTTC. Residues: CASSLLQGYSEQFF.

The chain joins TRBV5-1 to TRBJ1-4; D unresolved. This CDR3 spans 13 amino acids. With 0 bases removed from V and 8 bases from J, the gap between germline ends came to 8 bases. Germline-derived CDR1 and CDR2 are SGHRS and YFSETQ. CDR3 sequence (DNA): TGCGCCAGCAGCTTGGGGGTTGACGAAAAACTGTTTTTT. Encoded protein: CASSLGVDEKLFF.

The J gene is TRBJ2-2, the V gene TRBV10-1; D perhaps matches TRBD1 (5 bases). Between the trimmed V and J ends, which lost 3 bases and 1 base, there was a span of 9 bases. CDR1 and CDR2 (germline): WNHNN, SYGVQD (reference sequence). The CDR3 runs to 15 residues. The CDR3 loop reads CASSDETENTGELFF. Written as DNA, the CDR3 is TGCGCCAGCAGTGACGAGACAGAGAACACCGGGGAGCTGTTTTTT.

A single count supports this clonotype. The V call is TRBV5-6, the J call TRBJ1-1, with D hard to call. V lost 4 bases, J lost 5 bases, and 12 bases lay in between. The CDR3 contains 13 residues. Germline V gene lookup returns CDR1 SGHDT and CDR2 YYEEEE. The CDR3 sequence: CASSRVTGTEAFF. CDR3 sequence (DNA): TGTGCCAGCAGCCGAGTTACGGGGACTGAAGCTTTCTTT.

The CDR3 region has the DNA TGCAGTGCTAGAGGAGAAGCAGGGCGAAGGGAGACCCAGTACTTC. Residues: CSARGEAGRRETQYF. The chain is built from TRBV20-1 and TRBJ2-5; maybe TRBD1 (5 bases). The ends were cut back, 1 base at V and 5 bases at J, with 17 bases in the middle. The CDR3 contains 15 residues. Germline-derived CDR1 and CDR2 are DFQATT and SNEGSKA (reference sequence).

J is TRBJ2-5 and V is TRBV6-5; D possibly corresponds to TRBD2 (6 bases). Looked up from germline, CDR1 is MNHEY and CDR2 is SVGAGI. Trimming shortened V by 5 bases and J by 11 bases, and 27 bases separated the two germline ends. The CDR3 runs 16 residues. CDR3 amino acids: CASSHEITSSGNEQYF. The CDR3, as DNA: TGTGCCAGCAGTCACGAAATAACTAGCTCGGGCAATGAGCAGTACTTC.

A note on this clonotype: The junction and the germline gene differ at one end; a read error may be behind it. The V gene is TRBV18, the J gene TRBJ2-3; 11 bases are a match to TRBD1. This CDR3 is built from 15 residues. CDR1 KGHSH and CDR2 LQKENI come from the germline V gene. CDR3 sequence (DNA): TGTGCCGGCTCACGCTCGGGACAGGGGGAAGATACGCAGTATTTT. Its translation: CAGSRSGQGEDTQYF.

The sample holds many counts of this clonotype. The chain is built from TRBV7-2 and TRBJ2-7; D is undetermined. This CDR3 is 14 amino acids long. The germline CDR1 and CDR2 sequences are SGHTA and FQGNSA. Trimming took off 1 base at V and 3 bases at J, with 10 bases between the two ends. The CDR3: CASSLGRLGYEQYF. In DNA form, the CDR3 reads TGTGCCAGCAGCTTAGGCCGTCTCGGCTACGAGCAGTACTTC.

The rearrangement uses TRBV5-1 and TRBJ1-5; possible D gene TRBD1, 6 bases. V dropped 4 bases and J dropped 6 bases, with 17 bases sitting between them. Germline V CDR1 and CDR2: SGHRS, YFSETQ. The CDR3 has 15 residues. The CDR3 sequence: CASSPQGGGTQPQHF. Here the CDR3 DNA reads TGCGCCAGCAGCCCACAGGGAGGCGGTACTCAGCCCCAGCATTTT.

The table lists this clonotype with a few counts. The rearrangement links TRBV24-1 to TRBJ2-6; perhaps TRBD2 as D (5 bases). This CDR3 region has 16 residues. V was pared by 4 bases and J by 1 base, with 10 bases between. Germline V gene data show CDR1 as KGHDR and CDR2 as SFDVKD. The CDR3 DNA follows: TGTGCCACCAGTGACCCTACGGGGTCTGGGGCCAACGTCCTGACTTTC. Translation: CATSDPTGSGANVLTF.

This clonotype was counted only a few times. The V and J genes are TRBV12-5 and TRBJ2-1; 10 bases map to TRBD1. The CDR3 consists of 15 residues. CDR1 and CDR2 (germline): LGHNT, FRNRAP. V lost 1 base to trimming and J lost 7 bases; unmatched junction nucleotides: 4. In nucleotides, the CDR3 is TGTGCTAGTGGTTTGGGGACAGGGGGACTTAATGAGCAGTTCTTC. It yields the protein CASGLGTGGLNEQFF.

In its sample, this clonotype was seen a few times. The chain joins TRBV12-3 or TRBV12-4 to TRBJ2-1; D is possibly TRBD2 (7 bases). CDR3 length equals 14 residues. The germline V and J ends were trimmed by 6 bases and 13 bases, with 22 bases remaining between them. The CDR3 DNA is TGTGCCAGCAGCCTTGGGGGGGCCGGACTCTCACAGTTCTTC. This translates into CASSLGGAGLSQFF.

This clonotype was recorded only once. A junction boundary mismatches the germline segment, possibly from a read error. The chain carries TRBV12-3 or TRBV12-4 and TRBJ1-5; D not resolved. The CDR3 totals 14 residues. The chain's CDR3 is CANSSERPNQPQHF. Here the CDR3 DNA reads TGTGCCAACAGTTCTGAGAGGCCGAATCAGCCCCAGCATTTT.

Many counts were recorded for this clonotype. The chain combines TRBV29-1 with TRBJ1-2, with D perhaps TRBD1 (5 bases). The CDR3 contains 14 residues. Trimming removed 1 base at V and 2 bases at J, with 11 bases between. The germline V gene has CDR1 SQVTM and CDR2 ANQGSEA. Written as DNA, the CDR3 is TGCAGCGTTGAAGGGAGGGGCAGGAACTATGGCTACACCTTC. This gives the protein CSVEGRGRNYGYTF.

This clonotype was picked up a small number of times. J is TRBJ2-7 and V is TRBV4-1; the D gene is possibly TRBD2 (5 bases). This CDR3 is built from 14 residues. Germline CDR1 reads MGHRA; CDR2 reads YSYEKL. Trimming left V 8 bases short and J 7 bases short, with 21 bases between. The CDR3 DNA reads as TGCGCCAGCGGACTCTTCTGGGCGGCCAATGAGCAGTACTTC. Translation gives CASGLFWAANEQYF.

This clonotype was seen a single time. The rearrangement links TRBV7-2 to TRBJ2-1, with D possibly TRBD1 on 6 matching bases. Trimming left V 0 bases short and J 12 bases short, with 12 bases between. The length of the CDR3 is 13 residues. CDR1 is SGHTA, CDR2 FQGNSA, per germline. CDR3 sequence reads: CASSLAQGEGQFF. CDR3 DNA sequence: TGTGCCAGCAGCTTAGCACAGGGAGAAGGGCAGTTCTTC.

This clonotype was seen many times. The genes are TRBV20-1 and TRBJ2-6; 7 bases fit TRBD1. The CDR3 loop spans 15 amino acids. Germline trimming cut 6 bases from V and 2 bases from J; bases unmatched to any gene: 7. The germline CDR1 and CDR2 sequences are DFQATT and SNEGSKA (reference sequence). This CDR3 is CSAPLQGTGANVLTF. DNA of the CDR3: TGCAGTGCGCCCCTACAGGGGACTGGGGCCAACGTCCTGACTTTC.

The sample holds a few counts of this clonotype. This chain links TRBV3-1 with TRBJ2-1; D is tentatively TRBD1 or TRBD2 (5 bases each). V was pared by 4 bases and J by 5 bases, with 12 bases between. This CDR3 has 14 residues. Germline loops: CDR1 LGHDT, CDR2 YNNKEL (reference sequence). CDR3 nucleotides: TGTGCCAGCAGCCTGGGGGTAAATAACAATGAGCAGTTCTTC. It yields the protein CASSLGVNNNEQFF.

A word on this clonotype: A much more abundant neighbour one base away suggests this may be a read error. The V call is TRBV10-3, the J call TRBJ2-1, with D possibly being TRBD1 or TRBD2 (5 bases each). This CDR3 comprises 13 residues. Between the trimmed V and J ends, which lost 6 bases and 10 bases, there was a span of 16 bases. Germline V lookup: CDR1 ENHRY, CDR2 SYGVKD. The CDR3 DNA is TGTGCCATCAGCCGGGACCGCTCCTACGAGCAGTTCTTC. This gives the protein CAISRDRSYEQFF.

The chain uses TRBV5-1 and TRBJ1-1; weak D call: TRBD1 (6 bases). V was cut by 0 bases and J by 6 bases, with 9 bases left in between. This CDR3 has 13 residues. CDR1 is SGHRS and CDR2 is YFSETQ in the germline V gene. This chain's CDR3 is CASSLDRGPEAFF. The CDR3 nucleotides are TGCGCCAGCAGCTTGGATCGGGGGCCTGAAGCTTTCTTT.